This is a list of T cell receptor beta chains from one sample in a study of blood T cell repertoires in COVID-19. Some clones are missing from TCRdb's copy, which holds only in-frame ones; the method was immunoSEQ multiplex PCR. The table includes more than 200,000 clones, roughly 86% detected once. The sample taken for sequencing was PBMCs or T cells enriched from blood (not recorded which). All receptors come from a woman between 45 and 65 years old who had recovered from COVID-19. The CDR3 runs from the conserved cysteine through the conserved F or W. The D gene is left open where the match is weak. A row's size may be missing; if present it is once, few, many or a size class.

>TRBJ1-2|-|TRBV3-1/TRBV3-2|few
CASSPHDGGNYGYTF
TGTGCCAGCAGCCCCCACGACGGGGGTAACTATGGCTACACCTTC
>TRBJ2-1|-|TRBV19|-
CASSIVVGEQFF
TGTGCCAGTAGTATAGTAGTCGGTGAGCAGTTCTTC
>TRBJ2-1|TRBD2|TRBV16|-
CASSQFWIAGYNEQFF
TGTGCCAGCAGCCAATTTTGGATAGCGGGGTACAATGAGCAGTTCTTC
>TRBJ2-2|TRBD2|TRBV25-1|-
CASSVTSGAGELFF
TGTGCCAGCAGTGTTACTAGCGGGGCCGGGGAGCTGTTTTTT
>TRBJ2-1|TRBD2|TRBV7-3|-
CASSLLGGSYNEQFF
TGTGCCAGCAGCTTATTAGGCGGGAGTTACAATGAGCAGTTCTTC
>TRBJ2-1|TRBD2|TRBV6-5|once
CASSYLREAEQFF
TGTGCCAGCAGTTACCTCCGGGAGGCGGAGCAGTTCTTC
>TRBJ1-6|-|TRBV3-1/TRBV3-2|-
CASSQAWTANSPLHF
TGTGCCAGCAGCCAAGCTTGGACAGCTAATTCACCCCTCCACTTT
>TRBJ2-3|-|TRBV28|-
CASSLMRLDTQYF
TGTGCCAGCAGTTTAATGAGGCTGGATACGCAGTATTTT
>TRBJ2-3|-|TRBV6-5|-
CATTPEAGLKQYF
TGTGCCACAACTCCCGAGGCTGGGTTGAAGCAGTATTTT
>TRBJ2-7|-|TRBV6-5|-
CASSRLGGNEQYF
TGTGCCAGCAGTAGGTTAGGGGGTAACGAGCAGTACTTC
>TRBJ2-2|-|TRBV20-1|-
CSASSGGIGELFF
TGCAGTGCTAGTTCCGGGGGAATCGGGGAGCTGTTTTTT
>TRBJ1-6|-|TRBV18|-
CASSPGGRNNSPLHF
TGTGCCAGCTCACCAGGCGGGCGGAATAATTCACCCCTCCACTTT
>TRBJ2-1|TRBD1|TRBV2|-
CATSLIQGGYNEQFF
TGTGCCACCAGCCTGATACAGGGGGGTTACAATGAGCAGTTCTTC
>TRBJ2-5|TRBD2|TRBV6-5|few
CASRDSGRETQYF
TGTGCCAGTAGGGATAGCGGGAGAGAGACCCAGTACTTC
>TRBJ1-5|-|TRBV30|few
CAWSSQHNQPQHF
TGTGCCTGGAGTTCACAACACAATCAGCCCCAGCATTTT
>TRBJ2-3|TRBD2|TRBV5-1|-
CASSPPTGGATDTQYF
TGCGCCAGCAGCCCACCGACGGGGGGGGCCACAGATACGCAGTATTTT
>TRBJ1-2|-|TRBV18|-
CASSPQGDGYTF
TGTGCCAGCTCACCTCAAGGGGATGGCTACACCTTC
>TRBJ2-3|TRBD2|TRBV27|-
CASSGGLRLATTDTQYF
TGTGCCAGCAGCGGGGGGTTGCGGCTAGCGACCACAGATACGCAGTATTTT
>TRBJ2-1|TRBD2|TRBV7-6|-
CASSLGSREVYNEQFF
TGTGCCAGCAGCTTAGGGTCCCGGGAGGTCTACAATGAGCAGTTCTTC
>TRBJ2-7|-|TRBV6-5|-
CASSPKTATYEQYF
TGTGCCAGCAGTCCAAAGACAGCTACCTACGAGCAGTACTTC
>TRBJ2-7|-|TRBV19|few
CASSSGSSYEQYF
TGTGCCAGTAGTAGCGGGTCATCCTACGAGCAGTACTTC
>TRBJ1-1|TRBD1|TRBV3-1/TRBV3-2|-
CASSPRTGPMNTEAFF
TGTGCCAGCAGCCCACGGACAGGGCCTATGAACACTGAAGCTTTCTTT
>TRBJ1-5|TRBD1|TRBV28|-
CASTPTGRGQPQHF
TGTGCCAGCACTCCGACAGGGCGGGGACAGCCCCAGCATTTT
>TRBJ1-4|TRBD1|TRBV19|-
CASSLFGGQTATNEKLFF
TGTGCCAGTAGTTTGTTTGGGGGACAGACTGCAACTAATGAAAAACTGTTTTTT
>TRBJ2-5|-|TRBV5-6|once
CASSSTTRQETQYF
TGTGCCAGCAGCTCTACTACACGTCAAGAGACCCAGTACTTC
>TRBJ2-7|-|TRBV5-4|-
CASSPGTSSYEQYF
TGTGCCAGCAGCCCCGGGACAAGCTCCTACGAGCAGTACTTC
>TRBJ1-2|TRBD1|TRBV7-3|-
CASSLTPTTSGTGGDYGYTF
TGTGCCAGCAGCTTAACACCAACTACGTCCGGGACAGGGGGAGACTATGGCTACACCTTC
>TRBJ2-5|TRBD2|TRBV18|-
CASSPLREGGQYF
TGTGCCAGCTCACCTCTTCGGGAGGGCGGCCAGTACTTC
>TRBJ2-2|TRBD2|TRBV11-3|-
CASSPRASGSTGELFF
TGTGCCAGCAGCCCAAGGGCTAGCGGGAGCACCGGGGAGCTGTTTTTT
>TRBJ2-7|-|TRBV28|-
CASSLWVAQGYEQYF
TGTGCCAGCAGTTTATGGGTAGCACAGGGCTACGAGCAGTACTTC
>TRBJ1-1|TRBD1|TRBV6-5|-
CASSWAGQGNTEAFF
TGTGCCAGCAGTTGGGCGGGACAGGGCAACACTGAAGCTTTCTTT
>TRBJ1-4|TRBD1|TRBV19|-
CASSPPTGGNEKLFF
TGTGCCAGTAGTCCCCCGACAGGGGGAAATGAAAAACTGTTTTTT
>TRBJ2-1|-|TRBV2|-
CASTGFNEQFF
TGTGCCAGCACAGGGTTCAATGAGCAGTTCTTC
>TRBJ2-7|-|TRBV19|-
CASSKTILYEQYF
TGTGCCAGCTCCAAAACGATTCTATACGAGCAGTACTTC
>TRBJ1-1|-|TRBV4-1|-
CASSRTQGVDTEAFF
TGCGCCAGCAGCCGAACACAGGGAGTCGACACTGAAGCTTTCTTT
>TRBJ2-7|TRBD2|TRBV10-3|-
CAISDALAGYYEQYF
TGTGCCATCAGTGACGCGCTAGCGGGGTATTACGAGCAGTACTTC
>TRBJ2-3|TRBD2|TRBV5-1|-
CASSGTSGSGPDTQYF
TGCGCCAGCAGCGGAACTAGCGGGAGTGGACCAGATACGCAGTATTTT
>TRBJ2-4|TRBD2|TRBV9|-
CASSVGSGIGIQYF
TGTGCCAGCAGCGTCGGTAGCGGGATAGGCATTCAGTACTTC
>TRBJ1-1|TRBD1|TRBV9|-
CASSQGQVNTEAFF
TGTGCCAGCAGCCAAGGACAGGTGAACACTGAAGCTTTCTTT
>TRBJ2-7|TRBD1|TRBV27|once
CASRGQGPYEQYF
TGTGCCAGCAGGGGACAGGGCCCCTACGAGCAGTACTTC
>TRBJ1-1|-|TRBV30|-
CAWSVPQGGLNTEAFF
TGTGCCTGGAGTGTACCCCAGGGTGGTTTGAACACTGAAGCTTTCTTT
>TRBJ1-6|-|TRBV4-2|-
CASSQGRSSPLHF
TGTGCCAGCAGCCAAGGCCGCAGTTCACCCCTCCACTTT
>TRBJ2-1|TRBD2|TRBV6-5|-
CASSPTSGRPGGQFF
TGTGCCAGCAGTCCAACTAGCGGGAGACCAGGGGGGCAGTTCTTC
>TRBJ2-7|-|TRBV28|-
CASSFGGFAYEQYF
TGTGCCAGCAGTTTCGGAGGGTTTGCCTACGAGCAGTACTTC
>TRBJ1-1|-|TRBV28|-
CASSETAEAFF
TGTGCCAGCAGCGAAACAGCTGAAGCTTTCTTT
>TRBJ2-7|TRBD2|TRBV9|once
CASSVAGTSGYEQYF
TGTGCCAGCAGCGTAGCGGGGACTAGCGGATACGAGCAGTACTTC
>TRBJ1-2|TRBD1|TRBV5-8|once
CASSFDRAGYGYTF
TGTGCCAGCAGCTTCGACAGGGCGGGCTATGGCTACACCTTC
>TRBJ1-3|-|TRBV29-1|-
CSAAGGSGNTIYF
TGCAGTGCCGCCGGGGGGTCTGGAAACACCATATATTTT
>TRBJ2-7|TRBD1|TRBV4-1|-
CASSQGQGVFYEQYF
TGCGCCAGCAGCCAAGGACAGGGGGTGTTCTACGAGCAGTACTTC
>TRBJ1-5|-|TRBV4-3|-
CASSQATGNQPQHF
TGCGCCAGCAGCCAAGCGACAGGCAATCAGCCCCAGCATTTT
>TRBJ1-2|-|TRBV7-2|once
CASSLIGTGTRGYGYTF
TGTGCCAGCAGCTTAATTGGAACGGGGACTCGAGGCTATGGCTACACCTTC
>TRBJ2-3|-|TRBV7-2|few
CASSFGTITDTQYF
TGTGCCAGCAGCTTCGGGACAATCACAGATACGCAGTATTTT
>TRBJ1-5|TRBD1|TRBV24-1|-
CATSDWVPTGGNQPQHF
TGTGCCACCAGTGACTGGGTACCGACAGGGGGCAATCAGCCCCAGCATTTT
>TRBJ1-4|-|TRBV15|-
CATERGQIHEGEKLFF
TGTGCCACCGAACGAGGACAGATACACGAGGGAGAAAAACTGTTTTTT
>TRBJ2-3|-|TRBV3-1/TRBV3-2|-
CASSQGLDGTDTQYF
TGTGCCAGCAGCCAAGGACTAGACGGCACAGATACGCAGTATTTT
>TRBJ2-7|TRBD1|TRBV18|-
CASSQEGARQEQYF
TGTGCCAGCTCGCAAGAGGGGGCCAGGCAGGAGCAGTACTTC
>TRBJ2-2|-|TRBV11-3|-
CASSLDSTGELFF
TGTGCCAGCAGCTTAGATAGTACCGGGGAGCTGTTTTTT